A single sample gave rise to the 19 T cell receptor beta chains below, sequenced in a study of blood T cell repertoires in COVID-19. The assay was immunoSEQ multiplex PCR, and TCRdb's table has in-frame clones only and misses some. The data contain roughly 250,000 clones, roughly 87% of them singletons. Source material: PBMCs or T cells enriched from blood (not recorded which). These receptors were obtained from a woman aged 30 to 39 with acute COVID-19.

The V call is TRBV27, the J call TRBJ2-2; 11 bases agree with TRBD2. The CDR3 is 19 amino acids. With V trimmed by 4 bases and J by 0 bases, 10 bases remained unmatched. CDR1 and CDR2 (germline): MNHEY, SMNVEV (reference sequence). CDR3 amino acids: CASSSLSQGLAANTGELFF. The CDR3 coding sequence is TGTGCCAGCAGTTCTCTCAGCCAGGGACTAGCGGCGAACACCGGGGAGCTGTTTTTT.

This chain links TRBV6-5 with TRBJ1-4, with 8 bases identical to TRBD1. This CDR3 contains 16 residues. Trimming cost V 4 bases and J 0 bases; bases outside gene matches: 4. Per the germline V gene, CDR1 is MNHEY and CDR2 is SVGAGI. This chain's CDR3 is CASSSTGEATNEKLFF. The CDR3, as DNA: TGTGCCAGCAGTTCGACAGGGGAAGCAACTAATGAAAAACTGTTTTTT.

A note on this clone: The sample has other DNA sequences that encode this CDR3 too. The chain uses TRBV6-5 and TRBJ2-7, with D unresolved. This CDR3 is 12 amino acids long. Trimming stripped 5 bases from V and 1 base from J, with 6 bases between. Germline V gene sequence: CDR1 MNHEY, CDR2 SVGAGI. CDR3 sequence reads: CASSPGSYEQYF. CDR3 sequence (DNA): TGTGCCAGCAGTCCCGGGTCCTACGAGCAGTACTTC.

The rearrangement uses TRBV7-9 and TRBJ2-7, with D perhaps matching TRBD2 (6 bases). The germline gives CDR1 SEHNR, CDR2 FQNEAQ (reference sequence). V was pared by 3 bases and J by 6 bases, with 21 bases between. The CDR3 is 16 residues long. DNA of the CDR3: TGTGCCAGCAGCTTTGCCCCCTGGGGTAGCGGCGGCGAGCAGTACTTC. This translates into CASSFAPWGSGGEQYF.

The chain uses TRBV30 and TRBJ2-2; 7 nucleotides match TRBD1. Germline V gives CDR1 GTSNPN, CDR2 SVGIG (reference sequence). The CDR3 spans 16 residues. The ends lost 0 bases at V and 5 bases at J; junction bases unmatched: 9. CDR3: CAWSVRGTGDTGELFF. The DNA of the CDR3 is TGTGCCTGGAGTGTACGTGGAACAGGGGATACCGGGGAGCTGTTTTTT.

The rearrangement links TRBV5-1 to TRBJ1-2, with D possibly being TRBD1 (5 bases). The CDR3 contains 15 residues. V was cut by 2 bases and J by 9 bases, with 20 bases left in between. Germline V gene data show CDR1 as SGHRS and CDR2 as YFSETQ. The CDR3 DNA reads TGCGCCAGCAGCTTTACCGGGACTCGGAAAACGAGCTACACCTTC. Amino acids: CASSFTGTRKTSYTF.

The chain links TRBV5-6 to TRBJ2-2; 7 nucleotides align to TRBD1. CDR1 is SGHDT, CDR2 YYEEEE, per germline. V was clipped by 3 bases and J by 4 bases; unmatched bases: 6. This CDR3 has 15 amino acids. The CDR3 region is CASSSDRDSTGELFF. For the CDR3, the DNA is TGTGCCAGCAGCTCCGACCGGGACAGCACCGGGGAGCTGTTTTTT. Combining the CDR3 with reference TRBV5-6 and TRBJ2-2 gives the whole variable domain DAGVTQSPTHLIKTRGQQVTLRCSPKSGHDTVSWYQQALGQGPQFIFQYYEEEERQRGNFPDRFSGHQFPNYSSELNVNALLLGDSALYLCASSSDRDSTGELFFGEGSRLTVL.

The chain links TRBV7-9 to TRBJ2-7, with 7 nucleotides matching TRBD2. V was pared by 2 bases and J by 3 bases, with 4 bases of the junction left unmatched. CDR1 and CDR2 from the germline V gene are SEHNR and FQNEAQ (reference sequence). The CDR3 totals 14 residues. The CDR3, as DNA: TGTGCCAGCAGCTTATTGAGGGAGGGCTACGAGCAGTACTTC. Translated: CASSLLREGYEQYF.

This clone showed up just a few times. The rearrangement uses TRBV12-3 or TRBV12-4 and TRBJ1-5, with D tentatively TRBD1 (6 bases). This CDR3 has 13 residues. V lost 5 bases and J 5 bases, leaving 10 bases between the germline ends. CDR3 sequence reads: CASSTHRDQPQHF. The CDR3 region has the DNA TGTGCCAGCAGTACTCACAGGGATCAGCCCCAGCATTTT.

This clone was found once. This rearrangement joins TRBV24-1 to TRBJ2-1; 11 bases line up with TRBD2. The CDR3 is made up of 15 amino acids. With V trimmed by 5 bases and J by 7 bases, 6 bases remained unmatched. The germline gives CDR1 KGHDR, CDR2 SFDVKD. The chain's CDR3 is CATSGTSGGTNEQFF. The CDR3 bases are TGTGCCACCAGTGGCACTAGCGGGGGTACAAATGAGCAGTTCTTC.

The chain has TRBV7-9 and TRBJ1-1, with 8 bases fitting TRBD1. Per the germline V gene, CDR1 is SEHNR and CDR2 is FQNEAQ (reference sequence). Losses at the gene ends were 5 bases for V and 0 bases for J; bases not matched to a gene: 14. The CDR3 consists of 18 residues. The CDR3, as DNA: TGTGCCAGCAGCATGCCCCCCGGGACAGGAATAATGAACACTGAAGCTTTCTTT. Its translation: CASSMPPGTGIMNTEAFF.

The rearrangement links TRBV7-2 to TRBJ1-1, with 11 bases identical to TRBD1. The CDR3 loop spans 18 amino acids. J gave up 7 bases and V 5 bases, and 18 bases lay outside the gene matches. Germline CDR1 is SGHTA and CDR2 is FQGNSA. The CDR3 is CASSLKGDGTGGEGEAFF. Written as DNA, the CDR3 is TGTGCCAGCAGCCTCAAAGGGGACGGGACAGGGGGTGAAGGTGAAGCTTTCTTT. The full variable domain, its missing parts supplied by reference TRBV7-2 and TRBJ1-1, is GAGVSQSPSNKVTEKGKDVELRCDPISGHTALYWYRQSLGQGLEFLIYFQGNSAPDKSGLPSDRFSAERTGGSVSTLTIQRTQQEDSAVYLCASSLKGDGTGGEGEAFFGQGTRLTVV.

V gene TRBV27 combines with J gene TRBJ1-6; 8 bases are a match to TRBD1. J gave up 0 bases and V 5 bases, and 6 bases lay outside the gene matches. CDR3 length equals 17 residues. Germline CDR1 and CDR2: MNHEY and SMNVEV (reference sequence). This chain's CDR3 is CASSTRTGSSYNSPLHF. CDR3 nucleotide sequence: TGTGCCAGCAGTACTCGGACAGGGAGCTCCTATAATTCACCCCTCCACTTT.

The chain uses TRBV11-2 and TRBJ1-2; TRBD1 agrees at 9 bases. The V gene end was trimmed by 0 bases and the J gene end by 3 bases; junction bases not matched to a gene: 5. This CDR3 has 16 amino acids. From germline, CDR1 is SGHAT and CDR2 FQNNGV. CDR3 DNA sequence: TGTGCCAGCAGCTTAGACCCGGACAGGGGCCACTATGGCTACACCTTC. This sequence encodes CASSLDPDRGHYGYTF.

This chain connects TRBV5-1 to TRBJ2-7; 10 bases fit TRBD1. V lost 4 bases, J lost 2 bases, and 21 bases stayed unmatched. CDR1 and CDR2 from the germline V gene are SGHRS and YFSETQ. There are 20 residues in the CDR3. CDR3 region: CASSDNWDRGVQGRTYEQYF. CDR3 sequence (DNA): TGCGCCAGCAGCGATAACTGGGACAGGGGTGTCCAAGGTCGTACCTACGAGCAGTACTTC.

The chain uses TRBV15 and TRBJ2-5; TRBD2 aligns across 14 bases. Germline CDR1 reads LNHNV; CDR2 reads YYDKDF (reference sequence). The CDR3 extends over 19 amino acids. V lost 0 bases and J lost 2; bases outside the gene matches: 8. The CDR3, as DNA: TGTGCCACCAGCAGAGATAGCGGGACTAGCGGGGGTATACAAGAGACCCAGTACTTC. Residues: CATSRDSGTSGGIQETQYF. The full variable domain, completed using reference TRBV15 and TRBJ2-5, is DAMVIQNPRYQVTQFGKPVTLSCSQTLNHNVMYWYQQKSSQAPKLLFHYYDKDFNNEADTPDNFQSRRPNTSFCFLDIRSPGLGDTAMYLCATSRDSGTSGGIQETQYFGPGTRLLVL.

Points on this clone: At one end, the junction sequence differs from germline, possibly due to a read error. This rearrangement joins TRBV5-1 to TRBJ2-3; 8 nucleotides align to TRBD2. The CDR3 has 14 amino acids. The germline CDR1 and CDR2 sequences are SGHRS and YFSETQ. CDR3 residues: CASSLRGGTDTQYF. CDR3 nucleotide sequence: TGCGCCAGCAGCTTACGGGGGGGCACGGATACGCAGTATTTT.

The chain has TRBV9 and TRBJ2-7; 8 bases are a match to TRBD1. The CDR3 loop spans 15 amino acids. Germline V gene sequence: CDR1 SGDLS, CDR2 YYNGEE. J lost 2 bases, V lost 1 base, and 5 bases had no gene match. This chain's CDR3 is CASSVSRTGPYEQYF. CDR3 bases: TGTGCCAGCAGCGTATCCCGGACAGGGCCCTACGAGCAGTACTTC.

V and J are TRBV11-3 and TRBJ2-7, with 9 nucleotides matching TRBD1. The CDR3 length is 15 residues. Germline CDR1 and CDR2: SGHNT and YENEEA. V gave up 4 bases and J gave up 4 bases; unmatched junction bases: 8. The CDR3 DNA reads as TGTGCCAGCAGCTCCTCGAGGGGACAGGGATACGAGCAGTACTTC. As protein: CASSSSRGQGYEQYF.